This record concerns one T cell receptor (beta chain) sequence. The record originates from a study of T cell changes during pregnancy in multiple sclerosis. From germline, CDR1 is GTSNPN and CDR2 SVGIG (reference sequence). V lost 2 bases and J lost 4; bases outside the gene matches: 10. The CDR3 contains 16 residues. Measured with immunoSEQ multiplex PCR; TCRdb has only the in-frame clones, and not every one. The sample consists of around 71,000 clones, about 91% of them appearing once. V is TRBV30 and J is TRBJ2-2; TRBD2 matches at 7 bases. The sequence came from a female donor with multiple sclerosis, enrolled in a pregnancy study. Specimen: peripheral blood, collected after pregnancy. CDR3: CAWSPNGGFVTGELFF. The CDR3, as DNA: TGTGCCTGGAGTCCCAACGGGGGGTTCGTCACCGGGGAGCTGTTTTTT. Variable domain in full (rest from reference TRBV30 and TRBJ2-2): SQTIHQWPATLVQPVGSPLSLECTVEGTSNPNLYWYRQAAGRGLQLLFYSVGIGQISSEVPQNLSASRPQDRQFILSSKKLLLSDSGFYLCAWSPNGGFVTGELFFGEGSRLTVL.